A single sample is the source of the 24 T cell receptor beta chains below, sequenced in a study of T cell repertoires in cytomegalovirus infection. TCRdb re-derived calls from the reads in MiXCR, one entry per CDR3 protein. The table lists about 130,000 distinct CDR3 sequences, roughly 9% of them singletons. The sample was PBMCs. The receptor set was obtained from a human donor in good health (CMV status not recorded). Some clones in this sample may be carry-over from other donors' samples.

There are many counts of this clonotype. V is TRBV6-2 or TRBV6-3 and J is TRBJ2-1; tentatively, D is TRBD1 or TRBD2 (5 bases each). Germline loops: CDR1 MNHEY, CDR2 SVGEGT. The CDR3 contains 17 residues. Trimming cost V 7 bases and J 9 bases, with 28 bases left between them. The CDR3 sequence is CASTTILGAGRSGEQFF. The DNA of the CDR3 is TGTGCCAGCACCACCATCTTAGGGGCAGGGAGAAGTGGTGAGCAGTTCTTC.

Ten or more counts support this clonotype. The chain recombines TRBV10-3 with TRBJ1-2; no clear D gene. CDR1 is ENHRY and CDR2 is SYGVKD in the germline V gene. V was shortened by 2 bases and J by 2 bases, with 9 bases between the two germline ends. The CDR3 sequence is 14 residues long. CDR3 residues: CAISELGPNYGYTF. The DNA of the CDR3 is TGTGCCATCAGTGAGCTCGGCCCCAACTATGGCTACACCTTC.

As DNA, the CDR3 is TGTGCCAGCAGCGTCCGACAGGGGGCCGGGGAGCTGTTTTTT. It encodes CASSVRQGAGELFF. The chain combines TRBV2 with TRBJ2-2, with 9 bases that match TRBD1. From germline, CDR1 is SNHLY and CDR2 FYNNEI. The junction had 5 bases not matched to a gene; V was cut back by 6 bases and J by 6 bases. The CDR3 spans 14 residues.

This clonotype was seen many times. The CDR3 protein is CASSPRQGPYEQYF. In DNA, the CDR3 is TGTGCCAGCAGTCCGCGACAGGGACCCTACGAGCAGTACTTC. V is TRBV5-5 and J is TRBJ2-7, with TRBD1 matching 7 bases. The V and J ends lost 5 bases and 2 bases, in that order; junction bases with no gene match: 7. This CDR3 comprises 14 residues. Germline values: CDR1 SGHKS, CDR2 YYEKEE (reference sequence). The variable domain in full, completed from reference TRBV5-5 and TRBJ2-7, reads DAGVTQSPTHLIKTRGQQVTLRCSPISGHKSVSWYQQVLGQGPQFIFQYYEKEERGRGNFPDRFSARQFPNYSSELNVNALLLGDSALYLCASSPRQGPYEQYFGPGTRLTVT.

The chain uses TRBV20-1 and TRBJ1-1; D gene unclear. Trimming removed 2 bases at V and 10 bases at J, with 20 bases between. Germline CDR1 DFQATT, CDR2 SNEGSKA (reference sequence). The CDR3 extends over 14 amino acids. The CDR3 loop reads CSARSGGSTQSAFF. The CDR3 region has the DNA TGCAGTGCTAGATCGGGCGGGAGCACACAGTCAGCTTTCTTT.

This clonotype was counted at least ten times. The chain joins TRBV7-8 to TRBJ1-5; D is ambiguous. V was pared by 5 bases and J by 3 bases, with 20 bases between. The CDR3 is made up of 17 amino acids. Germline CDR1 and CDR2: SGHVS and FQNEAQ. CDR3 loop: CASSTSSGEKANQPQHF. Here the CDR3 DNA reads TGTGCCAGCAGCACCTCCTCTGGGGAGAAAGCCAATCAGCCCCAGCATTTT.

In its sample, this clonotype was seen many times. The chain is built from TRBV4-1 and TRBJ2-7, with 14 positions matching TRBD2. The CDR3 is 19 residues long. V trimming: 5 bases; J trimming: 2 bases; junction bases outside the gene matches: 14. Germline V CDR1 and CDR2: MGHRA, YSYEKL. The CDR3 nucleotides read TGCGCCAGCAGCTCTATTCCCGGGACTAGCGGGGGCTATCCCTACGAGCAGTACTTC. This codes for CASSSIPGTSGGYPYEQYF.

This clonotype was seen repeatedly, ten times or more. The V call is TRBV2, the J call TRBJ1-4; D might be TRBD1 (6 bases). The CDR3 has 15 amino acids. Trimming removed 2 bases from V and 8 bases from J, with 15 bases in between. Germline CDR1 is SNHLY and CDR2 is FYNNEI. The CDR3 nucleotides are TGTGCCAGCAGTGAAAGTGTGACAGGAGGGGAAAAACTGTTTTTT. It codes for CASSESVTGGEKLFF.

This clonotype was recorded at least ten times. J is TRBJ1-6 and V is TRBV28; weak D call: TRBD1 (5 bases). CDR1 and CDR2 (germline): MDHEN, SYDVKM. The length of the CDR3 is 15 residues. V was shortened by 5 bases and J by 13 bases, with 21 bases between the two germline ends. The CDR3 spells CASSTRTRTNYPLHF. The CDR3 DNA sequence: TGTGCCAGCAGTACGAGGACAAGGACCAATTACCCCCTCCACTTT.

The J gene is TRBJ1-6, the V gene TRBV5-1, with D unresolved. Trimming pared 7 bases from V and 7 bases from J, leaving 12 bases between. The germline CDR1 and CDR2 sequences are SGHRS and YFSETQ. The CDR3 length is 13 residues. CDR3 loop: CASAYHSNSPLHF. CDR3 DNA: TGCGCCAGCGCCTACCACTCGAATTCACCCCTCCACTTT.

This clonotype came up a few times. This chain connects TRBV20-1 to TRBJ1-1, with a weak D call TRBD1 (5 bases). V was clipped by 6 bases and J by 5 bases, with 13 bases between them. Germline values: CDR1 DFQATT, CDR2 SNEGSKA (reference sequence). The CDR3 consists of 12 residues. This CDR3 reads CSATNGGTEAFF. The CDR3 DNA is TGCAGTGCAACAAACGGGGGTACTGAAGCTTTCTTT.

A few counts support this clonotype. The V call is TRBV6-5, the J call TRBJ2-1; D perhaps matches TRBD2 (5 bases). Deletions cut 6 bases from V and 0 bases from J, with 15 bases between. The CDR3 is 16 residues long. The germline V gene has CDR1 MNHEY and CDR2 SVGAGI. The CDR3 nucleotides are TGTGCCAGCAGCCTATCCCGGGGAAGCTCCTACAATGAGCAGTTCTTC. The encoded protein is CASSLSRGSSYNEQFF.

This clonotype was seen only a few times. The chain employs TRBV29-1 and TRBJ2-3; maybe TRBD2 (5 bases). This CDR3 region has 14 residues. Germline loops: CDR1 SQVTM, CDR2 ANQGSEA. The germline V and J ends were trimmed by 3 bases and 0 bases, with 10 bases remaining between them. The CDR3 DNA reads TGCAGCGTTGAGGTCGGGGTGAGCACAGATACGCAGTATTTT. Amino acids: CSVEVGVSTDTQYF.

This clonotype came up a few times. The chain uses TRBV29-1 and TRBJ2-5; possibly TRBD1 or TRBD2 for D (5 bases each). Trimming took 6 bases from V and 8 from J, leaving 22 bases between them. The germline V gene encodes CDR1 SQVTM and CDR2 ANQGSEA. This CDR3 is built from 14 residues. CDR3 sequence: CSVAPGTARGTQYF. The CDR3, as DNA: TGCAGCGTAGCCCCCGGGACGGCCCGAGGCACCCAGTACTTC.

The chain is built from TRBV12-5 and TRBJ1-2; 12 nucleotides match TRBD1. Germline assignment: CDR1 LGHNT and CDR2 FRNRAP. V lost 6 bases and J lost 5; bases outside the gene matches: 4. The CDR3 is 14 amino acids. CDR3 bases: TGTGCTAGTGGCCGGGACAGGGGGCCTTATGGCTACACCTTC. Protein: CASGRDRGPYGYTF.

Many counts were recorded for this clonotype. The chain uses TRBV7-7 and TRBJ2-7; no firm D call. The CDR3 has 14 amino acids. Trimming cost V 5 bases and J 6 bases, with 17 bases left between them. Germline assignment: CDR1 SSHAT and CDR2 FNYEAQ (reference sequence). The CDR3 protein is CASSPIGSGSEQYF. The CDR3 nucleotides read TGTGCCAGCAGCCCGATAGGGTCGGGCAGCGAGCAGTACTTC.

This clonotype occurred many times. The V and J genes are TRBV5-5 and TRBJ2-1; D not resolved. The CDR3 consists of 12 residues. The V gene's germline CDR1 is SGHKS and CDR2 YYEKEE (reference sequence). Trimming took 2 bases from V and 6 from J, leaving 6 bases between them. CDR3 sequence: CASSFDGNEQFF. CDR3 bases: TGTGCCAGCAGCTTCGACGGCAATGAGCAGTTCTTC.

The sample holds many counts of this clonotype. The chain uses TRBV7-8 and TRBJ2-5, with D possibly TRBD1 on 5 matching bases. CDR1 SGHVS and CDR2 FQNEAQ come from the germline V gene. The V end lost 4 bases, the J end lost 5 bases, and 23 bases lay between the germline ends. The CDR3 runs 17 residues. CDR3 region: CASSYIAPGSIGETQYF. DNA for the CDR3: TGTGCCAGCAGCTACATCGCTCCAGGGTCGATTGGGGAGACCCAGTACTTC.

This clonotype showed up just once. This chain links TRBV15 with TRBJ2-1; 7 bases align to TRBD1. The CDR3 runs to 18 residues. The V segment lost 1 base and the J segment 8 bases; nucleotides outside the gene matches: 17. Germline loops: CDR1 LNHNV, CDR2 YYDKDF (reference sequence). CDR3 DNA: TGTGCCACCAGCAGAGTAGCCAGCGAGGGGGCCGTAGCCCATGAGCAGTTCTTC. It specifies CATSRVASEGAVAHEQFF.

Ten or more counts support this clonotype. The chain combines TRBV2 with TRBJ1-3, with 7 bases aligning to TRBD1. CDR3 size: 15 residues. V dropped 6 bases and J dropped 0; count of bases not matched to a gene: 5. Germline V gene sequence: CDR1 SNHLY, CDR2 FYNNEI. CDR3 sequence reads: CASREQGSSGNTIYF. The CDR3 DNA sequence: TGTGCCAGCAGGGAACAGGGGAGCTCTGGAAACACCATATATTTT.

There are a few counts of this clonotype. This chain connects TRBV6-5 to TRBJ2-5; D call uncertain. The V and J ends lost 6 bases and 0 bases respectively, with 14 bases between them. Germline V CDR1 and CDR2: MNHEY, SVGAGI. The CDR3 spans 15 residues. The CDR3 sequence is CASSPGLGNQETQYF. CDR3 DNA: TGTGCCAGCAGCCCCGGTCTAGGAAACCAAGAGACCCAGTACTTC.

This clonotype was recorded a few times. V gene TRBV20-1 combines with J gene TRBJ1-4, with 10 bases aligning to TRBD1. V gave up 6 bases and J gave up 7 bases; unmatched junction bases: 8. The CDR3 consists of 14 residues. In germline, CDR1 is DFQATT, CDR2 SNEGSKA (reference sequence). The CDR3 coding sequence is TGCAGTGCGCCAGACAGGGGGCGGGTTGAAAAACTGTTTTTT. This gives the protein CSAPDRGRVEKLFF.

This clonotype showed up many times. The chain has TRBV7-9 and TRBJ1-5; unclear D gene. V was clipped by 0 bases and J by 5 bases, with 8 bases between them. Germline assignment: CDR1 SEHNR and CDR2 FQNEAQ (reference sequence). The CDR3 is 14 amino acids. The CDR3 region is CASSLALSHQPQHF. As DNA, the CDR3 is TGTGCCAGCAGCTTAGCGCTGAGTCATCAGCCCCAGCATTTT.

V gene TRBV20-1 combines with J gene TRBJ1-1; D is unclear. Germline V gene data show CDR1 as DFQATT and CDR2 as SNEGSKA (reference sequence). This CDR3 spans 12 amino acids. With 5 bases removed from V and 5 bases from J, the gap between germline ends came to 12 bases. This chain's CDR3 is CSAFFYRTEAFF. CDR3 coding DNA: TGCAGTGCTTTCTTTTACCGGACTGAAGCTTTCTTT.